These 12 T cell receptor beta chains share one sample of origin, sequenced in a study of T cell changes during pregnancy in multiple sclerosis. Profiling relied on immunoSEQ multiplex PCR, and the TCRdb table lists in-frame clones only, not all of them. The repertoire holds 56,000 or so clones, with 75% to 90% as singletons. The source was peripheral blood, collected after pregnancy. All receptors come from a female donor with multiple sclerosis, enrolled in a pregnancy study.

This clone was seen a handful of times. The chain combines TRBV19 with TRBJ1-1; possibly TRBD1 for D (6 bases). The CDR3 runs to 15 residues. V was cut by 3 bases and J by 7 bases, with 18 bases left in between. Germline V gives CDR1 LNHDA, CDR2 SQIVND (reference sequence). CDR3 coding DNA: TGTGCCAGTAGTATTTTCTCAACCAGGGGTAGTGAAGCTTTCTTT. Encoded protein: CASSIFSTRGSEAFF.

This clone was seen only once. This chain connects TRBV15 to TRBJ1-5; no clear D gene. The CDR3 runs to 14 residues. V was clipped by 0 bases and J by 7 bases, with 10 bases between them. CDR1 LNHNV and CDR2 YYDKDF come from the germline V gene (reference sequence). The CDR3 here is CATSRDGGYQPQHF. CDR3 sequence (DNA): TGTGCCACCAGCAGAGATGGAGGTTACCAGCCCCAGCATTTT.

The V call is TRBV7-3, the J call TRBJ2-1; a possible D gene is TRBD1 (6 bases). Germline CDR1 is SGHTA and CDR2 is FQGTGA. This CDR3 region has 16 residues. Trimming stripped 0 bases from V and 0 bases from J, with 9 bases between. This CDR3 is CASSLTGTPSYNEQFF. The CDR3 coding sequence is TGTGCCAGCAGCTTAACCGGGACACCCTCCTACAATGAGCAGTTCTTC. Drawing the rest from reference TRBV7-3 and TRBJ2-1, the complete variable domain is GAGVSQTPSNKVTEKGKYVELRCDPISGHTALYWYRQSLGQGPEFLIYFQGTGAADDSGLPNDRFFAVRPEGSVSTLKIQRTERGDSAVYLCASSLTGTPSYNEQFFGPGTRLTVL.

The genes are TRBV10-3 and TRBJ1-5; 7 nucleotides match TRBD1. V was pared by 2 bases and J by 5 bases, with 3 bases of the junction left unmatched. The CDR3 is 14 amino acids. Germline CDR1 is ENHRY and CDR2 is SYGVKD. The CDR3 loop is CAISEDRVYQPQHF. The CDR3 DNA reads TGTGCCATCAGTGAGGACAGGGTCTATCAGCCCCAGCATTTT.

The DNA for the CDR3 is TGTGCCAGCAGCTTAAGAGGGGGACCGAGGTCCGGGGAGCTGTTTTTT. Its protein is CASSLRGGPRSGELFF. This chain uses TRBV7-2 with TRBJ2-2; D is perhaps TRBD1 (6 bases). CDR3 length equals 16 residues. V was cut by 2 bases and J by 6 bases, with 16 bases left in between. CDR1 SGHTA and CDR2 FQGNSA come from the germline V gene.

The rearrangement links TRBV7-3 to TRBJ2-1; D not resolved. CDR1 is SGHTA, CDR2 FQGTGA, per germline. The CDR3 spans 11 residues. The V end was cut by 6 bases, the J end by 10 bases, with 10 bases between. CDR3 bases: TGTGCCAGCAGTGGTAGCAACGAGCAGTTCTTC. This codes for CASSGSNEQFF.

The chain employs TRBV27 and TRBJ2-1; 9 nucleotides line up with TRBD2. The length of the CDR3 is 15 residues. The trim removed 5 bases at V and 10 bases at J, leaving 12 bases unmatched. Germline V gives CDR1 MNHEY, CDR2 SMNVEV (reference sequence). The CDR3 DNA reads as TGTGCCAGCAGTGAGGGACTAGCCTCCGTAGGCGAGCAGTTCTTC. This sequence encodes CASSEGLASVGEQFF.

This chain joins TRBV2 and TRBJ2-7; 7 nucleotides align to TRBD2. The CDR3 length is 10 residues. V dropped 10 bases and J dropped 4; count of bases not matched to a gene: 1. Germline values: CDR1 SNHLY, CDR2 FYNNEI. The CDR3 DNA reads TGTGCCATCGGGGGGTACGAGCAGTACTTC. Translated: CAIGGYEQYF.

This chain uses TRBV18 with TRBJ1-5, with 7 positions matching TRBD1. Germline loops: CDR1 KGHSH, CDR2 LQKENI. CDR3 length: 17 residues. J was trimmed by 3 bases and V by 2 bases; bases with no gene match: 10. CDR3 sequence (DNA): TGTGCCAGCTCACCAGTTGCTCCGGACAGGTCCAATCAGCCCCAGCATTTT. Protein: CASSPVAPDRSNQPQHF. The complete variable domain, with remaining parts taken from reference TRBV18 and TRBJ1-5, reads NAGVMQNPRHLVRRRGQEARLRCSPMKGHSHVYWYRQLPEEGLKFMVYLQKENIIDESGMPKERFSAEFPKEGPSILRIQQVVRGDSAAYFCASSPVAPDRSNQPQHFGDGTRLSIL.

The gene calls are TRBV5-1 and TRBJ2-2, with 9 bases lining up with TRBD1. The length of the CDR3 is 15 residues. The germline V gene has CDR1 SGHRS and CDR2 YFSETQ. With V trimmed by 4 bases and J by 3 bases, 4 bases remained unmatched. The chain's CDR3 is CASSMTGGDTGELFF. For the CDR3, the DNA is TGCGCCAGCAGCATGACAGGGGGAGACACCGGGGAGCTGTTTTTT.

This rearrangement joins TRBV6-5 to TRBJ1-2; D not certain. Germline CDR1 is MNHEY and CDR2 is SVGAGI. The V end was cut by 5 bases, the J end by 4 bases, with 11 bases between. The CDR3 runs to 13 residues. The CDR3 DNA reads TGTGCCAGCAGTCCGGGTTCCGGCTATGGCTACACCTTC. Encoded protein: CASSPGSGYGYTF.

The genes are TRBV2 and TRBJ2-3; D is uncertain. In germline, CDR1 is SNHLY, CDR2 FYNNEI. V lost 8 bases and J 1 base, leaving 10 bases between the germline ends. The CDR3 is 13 residues long. As DNA, the CDR3 is TGTGCCAGCGGTCTGGGCGGCACAGATACGCAGTATTTT. As protein: CASGLGGTDTQYF.